This section outlines one TCR beta chain sequence together with its context. The repertoire was sequenced with immunoSEQ multiplex PCR; TCRdb's copy has only in-frame clones and lacks some. The data show about 1.1 million clones, about 72% seen once. The entry originates in a study of shared clonotypes between healthy human individuals. The CDR3 is 15 amino acids. Between the trimmed V and J ends, which lost 0 bases and 2 bases, there was a span of 9 bases. Germline V lookup: CDR1 LNHNV, CDR2 YYDKDF (reference sequence). This TCR came from a man between 18 and 35 years old in good health. Some clones in this sample may be carry-over from other donors' samples. The chain joins TRBV15 to TRBJ2-3, with a weak D call TRBD1 (6 bases). Specimen: memory CD4+ T cells from PBMCs. As to subset: CD45RA-negative fraction. In nucleotides, the CDR3 is TGTGCCACCAGCAGAGAGGGACAACTCACAGATACGCAGTATTTT. It translates to CATSREGQLTDTQYF.